The 25 T cell receptor beta chains given below trace back to one sample, sequenced in a study of blood T cell repertoires in COVID-19. Assay: immunoSEQ multiplex PCR; the TCRdb copy retains only in-frame clones and omits some. Altogether about 62,000 clones are present, under 85% being singletons, with the ten largest covering approximately 6.8%. The specimen sequenced was peripheral blood. These receptors were taken from a woman in her 50s with active or convalescent COVID-19.

Regarding this clone: The sample contains more than one DNA sequence encoding this CDR3. The chain joins TRBV5-4 to TRBJ2-3; 15 bases fit TRBD2. V gave up 4 bases and J gave up 5 bases; unmatched junction bases: 5. Germline V CDR1 and CDR2: SGHNT, YYREEE (reference sequence). The CDR3 has 16 amino acids. CDR3 DNA sequence: TGTGCCAGCAGCCGGACTAGCGGGAGGGCGAGAGATACGCAGTATTTT. Residues: CASSRTSGRARDTQYF. Variable domain in full (rest from reference TRBV5-4 and TRBJ2-3): ETGVTQSPTHLIKTRGQQVTLRCSSQSGHNTVSWYQQALGQGPQFIFQYYREEENGRGNFPPRFSGLQFPNYSSELNVNALELDDSALYLCASSRTSGRARDTQYFGPGTRLTVL.

This CDR3 is CASSSPAGQETQYF. CDR3 sequence (DNA): TGTGCCAGCAGTTCACCGGCGGGACAAGAGACCCAGTACTTC. The V and J genes are TRBV6-2 or TRBV6-3 and TRBJ2-5, with a tentative D call TRBD2 (6 bases). The CDR3 totals 14 residues. The V and J ends lost 4 bases and 2 bases respectively, with 11 bases between them. Germline CDR1 is MNHEY and CDR2 is SVGEGT.

V usage is TRBV3-1 (or the pseudogene TRBV3-2) and J usage is TRBJ2-6, with 8 bases matching TRBD1. V gave up 4 bases and J gave up 1 base; unmatched junction bases: 6. There are 17 residues in the CDR3. Germline V gene data show CDR1 as LGHDT and CDR2 as YNNKEL (reference sequence). The CDR3 DNA sequence: TGTGCCAGCAGCCTTGGGACAGGAACATCTGGGGCCAACGTCCTGACTTTC. It translates to CASSLGTGTSGANVLTF.

The chain is built from TRBV5-6 and TRBJ2-7; TRBD1 matches at 9 bases. This CDR3 spans 14 amino acids. Germline-derived CDR1 and CDR2 are SGHDT and YYEEEE. V lost 4 bases, J lost 4 bases, and 6 bases stayed unmatched. Here the CDR3 reads CASSPGTGSYEQYF. The CDR3 DNA reads as TGTGCCAGCAGCCCCGGGACAGGGTCTTACGAGCAGTACTTC.

This sequence joins TRBV5-1 and TRBJ1-2, with D maybe TRBD1 (5 bases). V lost 5 bases, J lost 6 bases, and 11 bases lay in between. CDR3 length: 12 residues. Germline V gene sequence: CDR1 SGHRS, CDR2 YFSETQ. The CDR3 DNA reads as TGCGCCAGCAGGCCAAGGGGTAATGGCTACACCTTC. It encodes CASRPRGNGYTF.

This clone has only one observation. The chain uses TRBV4-1 and TRBJ2-1; 7 nucleotides align to TRBD2. The germline V gene encodes CDR1 MGHRA and CDR2 YSYEKL. CDR3 size: 14 residues. Germline trimming cut 0 bases from V and 9 bases from J; bases unmatched to any gene: 5. The CDR3 loop reads CASSQDIWGGEQFF. Written as DNA, the CDR3 is TGCGCCAGCAGCCAAGATATTTGGGGGGGTGAGCAGTTCTTC.

On this clone itself: The sample carries other DNA sequences with the same CDR3. V is TRBV27 and J is TRBJ1-6, with D unresolved. Germline CDR1 and CDR2: MNHEY and SMNVEV (reference sequence). CDR3 size: 15 residues. V lost 3 bases to trimming and J lost 0 bases, with 6 bases between them. CDR3 in DNA: TGTGCCAGCAGTTTGCGGAGCTCCTATAATTCACCCCTCCACTTT. Its translation: CASSLRSSYNSPLHF.

J is TRBJ1-2 and V is TRBV19; the match to TRBD1 covers 9 bases. The V gene's germline CDR1 is LNHDA and CDR2 SQIVND (reference sequence). This CDR3 region has 16 residues. Unmatched junction bases numbered 10, after V lost 4 bases and J lost 4 bases. The CDR3 nucleotides read TGTGCCAGTAGTAAACGGGGACAGGGAATCAGCTATGGCTACACCTTC. Translated: CASSKRGQGISYGYTF.

The V and J genes are TRBV19 and TRBJ2-3; tentatively, D is TRBD2 (5 bases). CDR1 and CDR2 from the germline V gene are LNHDA and SQIVND (reference sequence). Deletions cut 5 bases from V and 6 bases from J, with 18 bases between. This CDR3 has 15 amino acids. The CDR3 bases are TGTGCCAGTAGTCCCAGCAGCGGAACCGGGGATACGCAGTATTTT. Translation: CASSPSSGTGDTQYF. Full variable domain (remainder filled in from reference TRBV19 and TRBJ2-3): DGGITQSPKYLFRKEGQNVTLSCEQNLNHDAMYWYRQDPGQGLRLIYYSQIVNDFQKGDIAEGYSVSREKKESFPLTVTSAQKNPTAFYLCASSPSSGTGDTQYFGPGTRLTVL.

CDR3 DNA: TGTGCCAGCAGCCACGGACTGCGTTATGGCTACACCTTC. Translation gives CASSHGLRYGYTF. The V gene is TRBV7-2, the J gene TRBJ1-2; no reliable D call. CDR3 size: 13 residues. Trimming cost V 5 bases and J 5 bases, with 12 bases left between them. The germline V gene encodes CDR1 SGHTA and CDR2 FQGNSA.

V and J are TRBV9 and TRBJ2-5; TRBD1 matches 8 bases. In germline, CDR1 is SGDLS, CDR2 YYNGEE. The CDR3 extends over 15 amino acids. V lost 4 bases and J lost 5; bases outside the gene matches: 10. Here the CDR3 reads CASSLAGTGGETQYF. The CDR3 DNA follows: TGTGCCAGCAGCCTCGCCGGGACAGGTGGGGAGACCCAGTACTTC.

The V and J genes are TRBV2 and TRBJ2-3; 8 bases agree with TRBD2. The ends lost 6 bases at V and 3 bases at J; junction bases unmatched: 8. Per the germline V gene, CDR1 is SNHLY and CDR2 is FYNNEI. This CDR3 spans 15 amino acids. Here the CDR3 DNA reads TGTGCCAGCAGCCGGGGGGGGAGGTGGACAGATACGCAGTATTTT. It yields the protein CASSRGGRWTDTQYF.

The chain recombines TRBV7-2 with TRBJ2-2; 9 positions agree with TRBD2. The CDR3 contains 14 residues. With 6 bases clipped from V and 6 bases from J, the junction kept 5 bases outside the gene matches. The germline V gene encodes CDR1 SGHTA and CDR2 FQGNSA. The CDR3 sequence: CASSIAGVAGELFF. The DNA for the CDR3 is TGTGCCAGCAGTATAGCGGGAGTAGCCGGGGAGCTGTTTTTT.

This chain connects TRBV7-8 to TRBJ2-5, with 9 bases lining up with TRBD1. The germline gives CDR1 SGHVS, CDR2 FQNEAQ. J lost 4 bases, V lost 0 bases, and 0 bases had no gene match. The CDR3 extends over 14 amino acids. CDR3 sequence reads: CASSLADRGETQYF. The CDR3 DNA reads as TGTGCCAGCAGCTTAGCGGACAGGGGAGAGACCCAGTACTTC.

This clone was observed a few times. The rearrangement uses TRBV11-2 and TRBJ1-1; 8 bases fit TRBD1. The trim removed 5 bases at V and 4 bases at J, leaving 12 bases unmatched. CDR1 is SGHAT, CDR2 FQNNGV, per germline. This CDR3 has 16 residues. CDR3 coding DNA: TGTGCCAGCAGCCTGACAGGGGTGGATCGTAGCACTGAAGCTTTCTTT. Translation: CASSLTGVDRSTEAFF.

The genes are TRBV3-1 (or the pseudogene TRBV3-2) and TRBJ2-7, with 7 bases lining up with TRBD2. The V and J ends lost 0 bases and 12 bases, in that order; junction bases with no gene match: 2. CDR1 is LGHDT and CDR2 is YNNKEL in the germline V gene (reference sequence). The length of the CDR3 is 11 residues. CDR3 sequence: CASSQDSGAYF. The CDR3 coding sequence is TGTGCCAGCAGCCAAGACAGCGGGGCGTACTTC.

This clone has at least ten counts. V is TRBV7-8 and J is TRBJ2-5, with TRBD1 matching 7 bases. The length of the CDR3 is 15 residues. Germline CDR1 reads SGHVS; CDR2 reads FQNEAQ. Trimming removed 6 bases from V and 5 bases from J; junction bases left unmatched: 12. CDR3 DNA sequence: TGTGCCAGCAGTAGCTCAGGGGGACCGAGCGAGACCCAGTACTTC. As protein: CASSSSGGPSETQYF. Full variable domain (rest looked up from reference TRBV7-8 and TRBJ2-5): GAGVSQSPRYKVAKRGQDVALRCDPISGHVSLFWYQQALGQGPEFLTYFQNEAQLDKSGLPSDRFFAERPEGSVSTLKIQRTQQEDSAVYLCASSSSGGPSETQYFGPGTRLLVL.

This CDR3 reads CASSQEGGSDEQFF. The CDR3 region has the DNA TGTGCCAGCAGCCAAGAGGGAGGGAGTGATGAGCAGTTCTTC. The rearrangement links TRBV4-2 to TRBJ2-1; 7 bases match TRBD2. The CDR3 spans 14 residues. From germline, CDR1 is LGHNA and CDR2 YNFKEQ. V shed 0 bases and J 8 bases; nucleotides not matched to a gene: 4.

V usage is TRBV6-1 and J usage is TRBJ1-1, with D uncertain. The CDR3 consists of 13 residues. CDR1 MNHNS and CDR2 SASEGT come from the germline V gene. Between the trimmed V and J ends, which lost 2 bases and 7 bases, there was a span of 11 bases. CDR3 residues: CASSELARLEAFF. CDR3 coding DNA: TGTGCCAGCAGTGAACTAGCAAGGCTTGAAGCTTTCTTT.

This clone showed up just a few times. The chain is built from TRBV19 and TRBJ2-7; a weak D match, TRBD1 (6 bases). The V gene lost 6 bases and the J gene lost 5 bases, with 14 bases spanning the gap. Germline assignment: CDR1 LNHDA and CDR2 SQIVND (reference sequence). This CDR3 is built from 13 residues. In DNA, the CDR3 is TGTGCCAGTAGGCAACAGGGTTCCCACGAGCAGTACTTC. It is translated as CASRQQGSHEQYF.

V gene TRBV5-1 combines with J gene TRBJ1-5; TRBD1 matches at 9 bases. V was clipped by 0 bases and J by 3 bases; unmatched bases: 1. This CDR3 is built from 15 residues. From germline, CDR1 is SGHRS and CDR2 YFSETQ. The CDR3 DNA is TGCGCCAGCAGCTTGGGACAGGGGGACAATCAGCCCCAGCATTTT. Translation gives CASSLGQGDNQPQHF.

The chain employs TRBV24-1 and TRBJ2-5; the match to TRBD1 covers 11 bases. The trim removed 3 bases at V and 5 bases at J, leaving 4 bases unmatched. This CDR3 has 15 amino acids. The germline CDR1 and CDR2 sequences are KGHDR and SFDVKD. CDR3 in amino acids: CATSDRTGGEETQYF. The CDR3 bases are TGTGCCACCAGTGATAGGACAGGGGGCGAGGAGACCCAGTACTTC.

The chain couples TRBV7-2 to TRBJ1-3; a weak D match, TRBD1 (5 bases). V was clipped by 1 base and J by 14 bases, with 15 bases between them. The CDR3 runs 13 residues. In germline, CDR1 is SGHTA, CDR2 FQGNSA. The CDR3 DNA reads TGTGCCAGCAGCTTAGGAGGCGGTCAACAGGTATATTTT. Amino acids: CASSLGGGQQVYF.

There are a few counts of this clone. The gene calls are TRBV5-4 and TRBJ2-5, with D uncertain. The CDR3 is 14 residues long. Germline V gene data show CDR1 as SGHNT and CDR2 as YYREEE (reference sequence). V was trimmed by 3 bases and J by 2 bases, leaving 11 bases between them. DNA of the CDR3: TGTGCCAGCAGCTCTCAGGTGACACAAGAGACCCAGTACTTC. Protein product: CASSSQVTQETQYF.

This chain connects TRBV29-1 to TRBJ2-5; TRBD2 might be the D (6 bases). V was clipped by 4 bases and J by 2 bases, with 17 bases between them. The CDR3 runs to 15 residues. Germline V gene data show CDR1 as SQVTM and CDR2 as ANQGSEA. This CDR3 reads CSVVAHRDFQETQYF. The CDR3, as DNA: TGCAGCGTTGTGGCTCACCGGGACTTTCAAGAGACCCAGTACTTC.